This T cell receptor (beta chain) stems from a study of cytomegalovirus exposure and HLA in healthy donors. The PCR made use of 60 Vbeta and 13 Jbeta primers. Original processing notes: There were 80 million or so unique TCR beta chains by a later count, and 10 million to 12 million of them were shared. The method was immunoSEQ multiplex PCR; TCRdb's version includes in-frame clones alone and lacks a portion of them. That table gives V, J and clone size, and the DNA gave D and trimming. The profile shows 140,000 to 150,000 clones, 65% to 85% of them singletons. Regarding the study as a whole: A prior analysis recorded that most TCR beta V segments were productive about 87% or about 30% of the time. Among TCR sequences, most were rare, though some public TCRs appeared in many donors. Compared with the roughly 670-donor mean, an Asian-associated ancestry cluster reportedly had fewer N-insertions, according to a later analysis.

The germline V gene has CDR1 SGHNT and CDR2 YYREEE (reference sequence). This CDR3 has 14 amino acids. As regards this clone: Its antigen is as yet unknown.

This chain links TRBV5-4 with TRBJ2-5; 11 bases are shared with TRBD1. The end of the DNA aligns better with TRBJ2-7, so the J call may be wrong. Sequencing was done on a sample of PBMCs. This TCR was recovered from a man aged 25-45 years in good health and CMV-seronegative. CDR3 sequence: CASRGTGTGGEQYF. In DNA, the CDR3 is TGTGCCAGCAGGGGAACCGGGACAGGGGGCGAGCAGTACTTC.